This T cell receptor (beta chain) comes out of a study of T cells in Graves' hyperthyroidism and ophthalmopathy. General observations from the study: Most clonotypes expanded in thyroid above 0.001 were likewise present in blood.

This clonotype was counted ten times or more. Its specificity is unknown. Germline loops: CDR1 DFQATT, CDR2 SNEGSKA (reference sequence). V was pared by 7 bases and J by 8 bases, with 17 bases between. The CDR3 consists of 13 residues. TCR beta CDR3 regions were amplified from RNA transcripts. The TCR CDR3 first-round RT-PCR relied on the HTBI primer set. TCRdb itself ran the multiplex PCR reads through MiXCR, one entry per CDR3 protein. The sample includes about 480,000 distinct CDR3 sequences, approximately 25% of them seen just once. The sample consisted of blood. This TCR derives from a woman aged 30 to 39 with Graves' ophthalmopathy. This chain joins TRBV20-1 and TRBJ2-2; D unclear. The CDR3 is CSVHHLLGGELFF. Here the CDR3 DNA reads TGCAGTGTACACCATCTCCTAGGGGGGGAGCTGTTTTTT.